The rows below give T cell receptor beta chains drawn from one sample of a study of blood T cell repertoires in COVID-19. Clones were sequenced by immunoSEQ multiplex PCR, and TCRdb holds only the in-frame ones, with some missing. The table shows roughly 150,000 clones, with around nine tenths occurring only once. Material for sequencing was peripheral blood. These receptors originate from a human donor in a cohort sampled during active COVID-19. Both conserved end residues are part of each CDR3. A D gene is named only where the DNA matches it firmly. The size entry is marked missing in some rows and otherwise reads once, few, many or a size class.

j_gene: TRBJ2-7; d_gene: .; abundance: once; v_gene: TRBV4-3; CDR3nt: TGCGCCAGCAGCCAAGACAGGGATATCTTCTACGAGCAGTACTTC; CDR3aa: CASSQDRDIFYEQYF
j_gene: TRBJ2-7; d_gene: TRBD2; abundance: once; v_gene: TRBV28; CDR3nt: TGTGCCAGTCAAGGCGGGAGGCAACCCTACGAGCAGTACTTC; CDR3aa: CASQGGRQPYEQYF
j_gene: TRBJ1-3; d_gene: TRBD1; abundance: .; v_gene: TRBV9; CDR3nt: TGTGCCAGCAGCGTAAGACAGGGGACGAGACCCATATATTTT; CDR3aa: CASSVRQGTRPIYF
j_gene: TRBJ1-2; d_gene: .; abundance: .; v_gene: TRBV3-1/TRBV3-2; CDR3nt: TGTGCCAGCAGCCAAGAGGGCAGGTATGGCTACACCTTC; CDR3aa: CASSQEGRYGYTF
j_gene: TRBJ2-5; d_gene: TRBD1; abundance: .; v_gene: TRBV7-9; CDR3nt: TGTGCCAGCAGCTTTAACAGGGGGATAGAGACCCAGTACTTC; CDR3aa: CASSFNRGIETQYF
j_gene: TRBJ1-4; d_gene: .; abundance: .; v_gene: TRBV27; CDR3nt: TGTGCCAGCAGTTTAAGGGGCGAAAAACTGTTTTTT; CDR3aa: CASSLRGEKLFF
j_gene: TRBJ2-3; d_gene: .; abundance: .; v_gene: TRBV28; CDR3nt: TGTGCCAGCAGAAAAAGCGGACCCACAGATACGCAGTATTTT; CDR3aa: CASRKSGPTDTQYF
j_gene: TRBJ2-7; d_gene: .; abundance: .; v_gene: TRBV2; CDR3nt: TGTGCCAGCAGCCCCATCTCCTACGAGCAGTACTTC; CDR3aa: CASSPISYEQYF
j_gene: TRBJ1-2; d_gene: TRBD1; abundance: .; v_gene: TRBV10-3; CDR3nt: TGTGCCATCAGTGATCTGGGACAGGGCTCTGGCTACACCTTC; CDR3aa: CAISDLGQGSGYTF
j_gene: TRBJ1-2; d_gene: .; abundance: .; v_gene: TRBV5-6; CDR3nt: TGTGCCAGCAGCTTGGTCAGGGTGGGCTATGGCTACACCTTC; CDR3aa: CASSLVRVGYGYTF
j_gene: TRBJ1-4; d_gene: TRBD1; abundance: once; v_gene: TRBV7-9; CDR3nt: TGTGCCAGCAGCCGGGACAGGGTCAGTGAAAAACTGTTTTTT; CDR3aa: CASSRDRVSEKLFF
j_gene: TRBJ2-7; d_gene: .; abundance: .; v_gene: TRBV21-1; CDR3nt: TGTGCCAGCAGCTCTGCGGGCCCCCAAAGCCCTTATTCCTACGAGCAGTACTTC; CDR3aa: CASSSAGPQSPYSYEQYF
j_gene: TRBJ1-3; d_gene: .; abundance: .; v_gene: TRBV11-3; CDR3nt: TGTGCCAGCAGCTCGAGCACAGGGCCCGGCTCTGGAAACACCATATATTTT; CDR3aa: CASSSSTGPGSGNTIYF
j_gene: TRBJ1-2; d_gene: .; abundance: .; v_gene: TRBV5-5; CDR3nt: TGTGCCAGCAGCTTGGTAGGGGAAGGGTCCTATGGCTACACCTTC; CDR3aa: CASSLVGEGSYGYTF
j_gene: TRBJ2-7; d_gene: TRBD2; abundance: .; v_gene: TRBV5-4; CDR3nt: TGTGCCAGCAGCTCCGGGGAGGGGTGGGAGTACTTC; CDR3aa: CASSSGEGWEYF
j_gene: TRBJ2-2; d_gene: TRBD2; abundance: .; v_gene: TRBV28; CDR3nt: TGTGCCACCACGGGACTATTGAACACCGGGGAGCTGTTTTTT; CDR3aa: CATTGLLNTGELFF